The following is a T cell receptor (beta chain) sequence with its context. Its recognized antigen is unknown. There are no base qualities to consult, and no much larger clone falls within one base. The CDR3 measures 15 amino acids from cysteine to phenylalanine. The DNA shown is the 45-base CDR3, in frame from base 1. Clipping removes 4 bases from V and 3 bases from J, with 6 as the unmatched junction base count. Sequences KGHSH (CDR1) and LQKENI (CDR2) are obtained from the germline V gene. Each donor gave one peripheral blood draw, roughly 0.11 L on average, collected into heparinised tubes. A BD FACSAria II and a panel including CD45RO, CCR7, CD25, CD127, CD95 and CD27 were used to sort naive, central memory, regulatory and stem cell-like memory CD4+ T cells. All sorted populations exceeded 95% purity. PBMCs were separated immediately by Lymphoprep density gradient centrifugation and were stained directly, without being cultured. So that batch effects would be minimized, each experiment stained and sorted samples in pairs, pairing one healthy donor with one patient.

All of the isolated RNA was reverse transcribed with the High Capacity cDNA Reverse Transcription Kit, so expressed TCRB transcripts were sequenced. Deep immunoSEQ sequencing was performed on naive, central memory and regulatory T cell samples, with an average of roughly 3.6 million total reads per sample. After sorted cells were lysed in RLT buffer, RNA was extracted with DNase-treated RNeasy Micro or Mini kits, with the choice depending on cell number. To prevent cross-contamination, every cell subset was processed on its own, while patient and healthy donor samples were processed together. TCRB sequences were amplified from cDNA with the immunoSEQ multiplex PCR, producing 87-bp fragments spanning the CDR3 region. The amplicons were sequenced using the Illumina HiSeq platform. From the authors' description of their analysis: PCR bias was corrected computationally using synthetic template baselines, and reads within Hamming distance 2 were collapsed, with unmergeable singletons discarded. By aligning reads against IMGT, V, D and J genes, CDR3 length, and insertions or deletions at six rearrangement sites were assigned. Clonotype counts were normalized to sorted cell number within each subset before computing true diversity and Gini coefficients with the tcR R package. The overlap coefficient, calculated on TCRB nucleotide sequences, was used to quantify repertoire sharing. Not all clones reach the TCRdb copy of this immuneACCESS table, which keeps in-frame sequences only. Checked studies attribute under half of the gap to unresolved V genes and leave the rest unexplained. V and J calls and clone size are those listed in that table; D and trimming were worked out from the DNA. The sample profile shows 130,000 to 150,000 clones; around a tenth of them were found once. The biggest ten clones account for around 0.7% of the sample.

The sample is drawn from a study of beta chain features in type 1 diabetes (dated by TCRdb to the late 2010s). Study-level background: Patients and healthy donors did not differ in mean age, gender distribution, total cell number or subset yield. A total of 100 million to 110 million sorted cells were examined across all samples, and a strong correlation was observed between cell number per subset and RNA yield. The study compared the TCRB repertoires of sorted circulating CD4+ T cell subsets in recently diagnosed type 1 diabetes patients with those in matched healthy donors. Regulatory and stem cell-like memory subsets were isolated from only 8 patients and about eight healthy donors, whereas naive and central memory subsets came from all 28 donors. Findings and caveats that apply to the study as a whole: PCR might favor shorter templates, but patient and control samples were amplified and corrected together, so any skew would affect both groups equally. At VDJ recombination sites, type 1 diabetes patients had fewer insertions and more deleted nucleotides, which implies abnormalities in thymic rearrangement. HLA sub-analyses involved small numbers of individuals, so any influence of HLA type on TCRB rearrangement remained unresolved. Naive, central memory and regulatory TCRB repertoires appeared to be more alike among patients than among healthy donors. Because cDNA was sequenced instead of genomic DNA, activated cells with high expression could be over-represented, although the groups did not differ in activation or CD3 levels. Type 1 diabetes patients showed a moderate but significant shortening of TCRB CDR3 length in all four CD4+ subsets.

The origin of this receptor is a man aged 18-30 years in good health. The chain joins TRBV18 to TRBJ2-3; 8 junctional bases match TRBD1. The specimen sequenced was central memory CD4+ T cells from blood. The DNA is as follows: TGTGCCAGCTCACTACAACACAGGGGGACAGATACGCAGTATTTT. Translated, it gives CASSLQHRGTDTQYF.